Many counts were recorded for the clone carrying this T cell receptor (beta chain). Its antigen is not identified. This specimen comes from a study of neurological immune-mediated disorders. Whole-study results and caveats: It was the repertoires of 18 of 34 multiple sclerosis patients that phylogenetic grouping placed in one related-CDR3 cluster, which is a possible signature.

CDR1 is SGHRS, CDR2 YFSETQ, per germline. V dropped 4 bases and J dropped 0 bases, with 20 bases sitting between them. The CDR3 is 19 amino acids. TCRdb reprocessed the 5' RACE reads with MiXCR, giving one entry per CDR3 protein. This table holds around 94,000 distinct CDR3 sequences, around 3.4% found once. The V and J genes are TRBV5-1 and TRBJ2-6, with a weak D call TRBD1 (6 bases). The receptor's source is a woman aged 18-29 years with multiple sclerosis. Material for sequencing was PBMCs. The CDR3: CASSPGGGWGLSGANVLTF. The CDR3 DNA sequence: TGCGCCAGCAGCCCCGGTGGCGGGTGGGGGCTCTCTGGGGCCAACGTCCTGACTTTC.